A single sample gave rise to the 10 T cell receptor beta chains below, sequenced in a study of T cell responses to AZD1222 COVID-19 vaccine. This table comes from immunoSEQ multiplex PCR, and its TCRdb copy is limited to in-frame clones, with some not included. The top ten clones hold under 3% of a sample with approximately 84,000 clones, 75% to 90% of them seen once. The sequences come from peripheral blood, collected on day 0 of AZD1222 vaccination. Receptors were obtained from an adult in good health.

The chain recombines TRBV6-5 with TRBJ2-3; D is undetermined. Germline CDR1 MNHEY, CDR2 SVGAGI. The CDR3 extends over 12 amino acids. Trimming cost V 9 bases and J 5 bases, with 12 bases left between them. The CDR3 nucleotides are TGTGCCAGGACCCATCTGTTAGATACGCAGTATTTT. Translating it yields CARTHLLDTQYF.

This clone was counted only a few times. The genes are TRBV6-6 and TRBJ1-5; D gene uncertain. The ends were cut back, 5 bases at V and 3 bases at J, with 17 bases in the middle. Germline V gene lookup returns CDR1 MNHNY and CDR2 SVGAGI (reference sequence). The CDR3 extends over 16 amino acids. The CDR3 spells CASSGNLDRDNQPQHF. CDR3 bases: TGTGCCAGCAGTGGGAACTTGGACCGAGACAATCAGCCCCAGCATTTT.

This clone was seen just once. The chain employs TRBV5-4 and TRBJ2-1; TRBD2 matches at 11 bases. Per the germline V gene, CDR1 is SGHNT and CDR2 is YYREEE (reference sequence). CDR3 size: 16 residues. The V and J ends lost 4 bases and 4 bases, in that order; junction bases with no gene match: 7. The CDR3 sequence is CASSEPGLAEYNEQFF. CDR3 DNA sequence: TGTGCCAGCAGCGAGCCGGGACTAGCGGAGTACAATGAGCAGTTCTTC. The complete variable domain, with remaining parts taken from reference TRBV5-4 and TRBJ2-1, reads ETGVTQSPTHLIKTRGQQVTLRCSSQSGHNTVSWYQQALGQGPQFIFQYYREEENGRGNFPPRFSGLQFPNYSSELNVNALELDDSALYLCASSEPGLAEYNEQFFGPGTRLTVL.

For the CDR3, the DNA is TGTGCCAGTAGTAGTGCCATGGGTGGGGGAGTCGGAAAACTGTTTTTT. As protein: CASSSAMGGGVGKLFF. This chain joins TRBV19 and TRBJ1-4; D is possibly TRBD1 (5 bases). Germline lookup yields CDR1 LNHDA and CDR2 SQIVND (reference sequence). The V and J ends lost 4 bases and 10 bases respectively, with 22 bases between them. This CDR3 has 16 residues. Using reference TRBV19 and TRBJ1-4 for the parts outside the CDR3, the full variable domain is DGGITQSPKYLFRKEGQNVTLSCEQNLNHDAMYWYRQDPGQGLRLIYYSQIVNDFQKGDIAEGYSVSREKKESFPLTVTSAQKNPTAFYLCASSSAMGGGVGKLFFGSGTQLSVL.

Here the CDR3 DNA reads TGTGCCAGCAGCCATCAGGGTCTCAATCAGCCCCAGCATTTT. Amino acids: CASSHQGLNQPQHF. The chain employs TRBV4-2 and TRBJ1-5; a possible D gene is TRBD1 (5 bases). Germline loops: CDR1 LGHNA, CDR2 YNFKEQ. The CDR3 consists of 14 residues. V was clipped by 3 bases and J by 3 bases, with 9 bases between them.

The chain combines TRBV6-6 with TRBJ2-7; TRBD1 agrees at 8 bases. Trimming cost V 5 bases and J 3 bases; bases outside gene matches: 15. Looked up from germline, CDR1 is MNHNY and CDR2 is SVGAGI (reference sequence). CDR3 length: 17 residues. The CDR3 DNA is TGTGCCAGCAGTCGCTCCTCGACAGGGGCACTGAGCTACGAGCAGTACTTC. Its protein product is CASSRSSTGALSYEQYF.

CDR3 in amino acids: CASSLSRDTEAFF. The CDR3 DNA is TGTGCCAGCAGCTTATCACGGGACACTGAAGCTTTCTTT. The V call is TRBV7-3, the J call TRBJ1-1; D gene unclear. This CDR3 region has 13 residues. Germline CDR1 and CDR2: SGHTA and FQGTGA. V was shortened by 2 bases and J by 3 bases, with 7 bases between the two germline ends. The whole variable domain, remainder taken from reference TRBV7-3 and TRBJ1-1, is GAGVSQTPSNKVTEKGKYVELRCDPISGHTALYWYRQSLGQGPEFLIYFQGTGAADDSGLPNDRFFAVRPEGSVSTLKIQRTERGDSAVYLCASSLSRDTEAFFGQGTRLTVV.

The chain uses TRBV15 and TRBJ2-7; 9 bases are shared with TRBD2. With 0 bases clipped from V and 0 bases from J, the junction kept 0 bases outside the gene matches. This CDR3 contains 15 residues. The germline gives CDR1 LNHNV, CDR2 YYDKDF (reference sequence). CDR3 in DNA: TGTGCCACCAGCAGAGATAGCGGGGGCTCCTACGAGCAGTACTTC. Translating gives CATSRDSGGSYEQYF.

The chain employs TRBV7-3 and TRBJ2-1, with 7 bases fitting TRBD1. Germline CDR1 SGHTA, CDR2 FQGTGA. The CDR3 length is 13 residues. J lost 10 bases, V lost 5 bases, and 8 bases had no gene match. CDR3 sequence (DNA): TGTGCCAGCAGCCCAGAGATAGGGGGCGAGCAGTTCTTC. As protein: CASSPEIGGEQFF.

V gene TRBV7-3 combines with J gene TRBJ1-4; D is undetermined. The V and J ends lost 5 bases and 4 bases respectively, with 8 bases between them. The CDR3 has 13 amino acids. Germline lookup yields CDR1 SGHTA and CDR2 FQGTGA. In nucleotides, the CDR3 is TGTGCCAGCAGCCTCCGAGTTAATGAAAAACTGTTTTTT. Protein product: CASSLRVNEKLFF. The entire variable domain, with the rest obtained from reference TRBV7-3 and TRBJ1-4, is as follows: GAGVSQTPSNKVTEKGKYVELRCDPISGHTALYWYRQSLGQGPEFLIYFQGTGAADDSGLPNDRFFAVRPEGSVSTLKIQRTERGDSAVYLCASSLRVNEKLFFGSGTQLSVL.